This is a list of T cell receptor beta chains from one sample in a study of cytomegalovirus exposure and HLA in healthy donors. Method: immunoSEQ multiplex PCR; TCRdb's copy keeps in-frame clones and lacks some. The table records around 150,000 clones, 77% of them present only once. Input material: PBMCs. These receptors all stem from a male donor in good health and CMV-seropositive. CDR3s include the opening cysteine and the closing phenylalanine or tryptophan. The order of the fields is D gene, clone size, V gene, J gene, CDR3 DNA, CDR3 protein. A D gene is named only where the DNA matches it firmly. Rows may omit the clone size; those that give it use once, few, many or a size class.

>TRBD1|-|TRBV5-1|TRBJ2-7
TGCGCCAGCAGCTCCGGGACAGGCCTCTACGAGCAGTACTTC
CASSSGTGLYEQYF
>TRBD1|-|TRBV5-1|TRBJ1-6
TGCGCCAGCAGCTTGGGATCCGGGGGACAGAGTTCACCCCTCCACTTT
CASSLGSGGQSSPLHF
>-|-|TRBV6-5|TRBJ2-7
TGTGCCAGCAAGACCTCAACTACGGAGCAGTACTTC
CASKTSTTEQYF
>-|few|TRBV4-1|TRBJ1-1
TGCGCCAGCAGCCAAGAAGGCGGGCAGTTGAACACTGAAGCTTTCTTT
CASSQEGGQLNTEAFF
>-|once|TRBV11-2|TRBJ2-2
TGTGCCAGCCGACACTACACTAGGAACACCGGGGAGCTGTTTTTT
CASRHYTRNTGELFF
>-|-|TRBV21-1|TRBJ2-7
TGTGCCAGCAGCAAATCAGGGACTAGCGGGGAAATAACCTACGAGCAGTACTTC
CASSKSGTSGEITYEQYF
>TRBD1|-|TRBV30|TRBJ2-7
TGTGCCTGGAGATTACCCGGGACAGGGGGCTTGGAGCAGTACTTC
CAWRLPGTGGLEQYF
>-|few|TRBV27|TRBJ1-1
TGTGCCAGCAGTTTAGTTTCAGGGGCGGGCACTGAAGCTTTCTTT
CASSLVSGAGTEAFF
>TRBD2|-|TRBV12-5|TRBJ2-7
TGTGCTAGTGGTTTAAACCTACTAGCGGGGGGCCGTCACTCCTACGAGCAGTACTTC
CASGLNLLAGGRHSYEQYF
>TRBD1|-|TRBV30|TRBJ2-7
TGTGCCTGGAGTATATCGACAGGGGGTTACGAGCAGTACTTC
CAWSISTGGYEQYF
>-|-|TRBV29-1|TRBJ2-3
TGCAGCGTTGAAGATGCAGGCCCTAGCACAGATACGCAGTATTTT
CSVEDAGPSTDTQYF
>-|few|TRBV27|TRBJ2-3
TGTGCCAGCAGCCCTACCGCAGATACGCAGTATTTT
CASSPTADTQYF
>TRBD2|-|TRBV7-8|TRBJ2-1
TGTGCCAGCAGCTTAGCCGCGGGGGTAGGGGACAATGAGCAGTTCTTC
CASSLAAGVGDNEQFF
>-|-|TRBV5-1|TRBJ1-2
TGCGCCAGCAGCTTCGACTTTGACTATGGCTACACCTTC
CASSFDFDYGYTF
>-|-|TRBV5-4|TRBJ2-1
TGTGCCAGCAGCTCGGCAGGCTACAATGAGCAGTTCTTC
CASSSAGYNEQFF
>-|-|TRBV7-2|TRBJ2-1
TGTGCCAGCAGCTTGTCCCTAAACAATGAGCAGTTCTTC
CASSLSLNNEQFF
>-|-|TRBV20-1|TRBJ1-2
TGCAGTGCACTGGGGGGGGTCGGCTACACCTTC
CSALGGVGYTF
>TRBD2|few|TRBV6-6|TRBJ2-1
TGTGCCAGCAGTTACTCTGAGCGGGGGGACAAGTTCTTC
CASSYSERGDKFF
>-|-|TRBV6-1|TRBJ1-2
TGTGCCAGCAGTGCTGCCAGGGCACACCCTAATGGCTACACCTTC
CASSAARAHPNGYTF
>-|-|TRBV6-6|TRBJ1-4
TGTGCCAGCAGTTACCGCGCAGCGGGGGATGAAAAACTGTTTTTT
CASSYRAAGDEKLFF
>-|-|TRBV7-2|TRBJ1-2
TGTGCCAGCAGCTTAGATGGGTACAGACATGGCTACACCTTC
CASSLDGYRHGYTF
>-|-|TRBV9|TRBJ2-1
TGTGCCAGCAGCGCCGAGGGGGTTATCGACAATGAGCAGTTCTTC
CASSAEGVIDNEQFF
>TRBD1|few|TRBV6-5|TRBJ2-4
TGTGCCAGCAGCGACAGGGGTCTAGCCAAAAACATTCAGTACTTC
CASSDRGLAKNIQYF
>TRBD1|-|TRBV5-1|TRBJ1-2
TGCGCCAGCAGCTTGAGCCGCCCCGGGACAGGGGCCTATGGCTACACCTTC
CASSLSRPGTGAYGYTF
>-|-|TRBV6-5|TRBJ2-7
TGTGCCACCGTAGGGGTCGGCCTAGCCTACGAGCAGTACTTC
CATVGVGLAYEQYF
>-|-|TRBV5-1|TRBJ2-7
TGCGCCAGCAGCCTAGCCCTCACAGCCGAGCAGTACTTC
CASSLALTAEQYF
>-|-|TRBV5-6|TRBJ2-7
TGTGCCAGCAGACCAGGGTACTCCCCCTACGAGCAGTACTTC
CASRPGYSPYEQYF
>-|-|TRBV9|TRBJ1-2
TGTGCCAGCAGCGCCTCCCTAAGGACAACATGGGGCTACACCTTC
CASSASLRTTWGYTF
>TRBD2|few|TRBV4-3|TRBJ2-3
TGCGCCAGCAGCCAAGATATTACTAGCGGGGGGTTAAGGGAGAATACGCAGTATTTT
CASSQDITSGGLRENTQYF
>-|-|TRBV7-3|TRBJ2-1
TGTGCCAGCAGTCCCCAAGGGGGGGGACAAAACTACAATGAGCAGTTCTTC
CASSPQGGGQNYNEQFF
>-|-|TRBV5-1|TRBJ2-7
TGCGCCAGCAGGTCGGGTTTTCTAGAGCAGTACTTC
CASRSGFLEQYF
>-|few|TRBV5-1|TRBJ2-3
TGCGCCAGCAGCTTATTGCAGGGGAGTACGCAGTATTTT
CASSLLQGSTQYF
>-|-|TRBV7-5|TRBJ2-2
TGTGCCAGAAGCTTACAGGGGCCCTACTCCGCCGGGGAGCTGTTTTTT
CARSLQGPYSAGELFF
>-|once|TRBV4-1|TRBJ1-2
TGCGCCAGCAGCCAAGTGGTGCAGTCCCAGGGCTACACCTTC
CASSQVVQSQGYTF
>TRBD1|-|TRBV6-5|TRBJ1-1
TGTGCCAGCAGGGACAGGGGCGCTAAGTTGACTGAAGCTTTCTTT
CASRDRGAKLTEAFF
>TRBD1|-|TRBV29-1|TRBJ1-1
TGCAGCGTTGAAGATCTGGGGGACAGGGTGAAGAACACTGAAGCTTTCTTT
CSVEDLGDRVKNTEAFF
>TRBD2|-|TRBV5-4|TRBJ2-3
TGTGCCAGCAGCCCCAAGGGACTACGCACAGATACGCAGTATTTT
CASSPKGLRTDTQYF
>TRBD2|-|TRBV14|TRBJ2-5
TGTGCCAGCAGCCAACCGCGGGGGGGCATCTCAGAGACCCAGTACTTC
CASSQPRGGISETQYF
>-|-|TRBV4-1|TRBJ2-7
TGCGCCAGCAGCCAAGATCTAGGTCCAAGTGGAGGGTACGAGCAGTACTTC
CASSQDLGPSGGYEQYF
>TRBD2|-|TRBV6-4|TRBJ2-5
TGTGCCAGCAGTGAGGAGCGGGGAGAGACCCAGTACTTC
CASSEERGETQYF
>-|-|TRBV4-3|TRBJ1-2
TGCGCCAGCAGCCAAGGGACGGGAACCTATGGCTACACCTTC
CASSQGTGTYGYTF
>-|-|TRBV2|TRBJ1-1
TGTGCCAGCAGTGAAGCCCTATCCACTGAAGCTTTCTTT
CASSEALSTEAFF
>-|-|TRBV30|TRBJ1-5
TGTGCCTGGAGCGGGGGGGGCGGCGATAGCAATCAGCCCCAGCATTTT
CAWSGGGGDSNQPQHF
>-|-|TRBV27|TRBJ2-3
TGTGCCAGCAGTTTGGTCCTCTCGGGAGATACGCAGTATTTT
CASSLVLSGDTQYF
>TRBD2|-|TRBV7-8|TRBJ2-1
TGTGCCAGCAGCTCCAGCGGGGGGACCCACAATGAGCAGTTCTTC
CASSSSGGTHNEQFF
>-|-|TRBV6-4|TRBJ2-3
TGTGCCAGCAGTGAGCTGGGGGGGGGCCCGGATACGCAGTATTTT
CASSELGGGPDTQYF
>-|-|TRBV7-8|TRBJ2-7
TGTGCCAGCCGCCGGGGACTTCAAAACCTCTACGAGCAGTACTTC
CASRRGLQNLYEQYF
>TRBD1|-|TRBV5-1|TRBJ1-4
TGCGCCAGCAGCGCGCCGGGACAGGGGAATGAAAAACTGTTTTTT
CASSAPGQGNEKLFF
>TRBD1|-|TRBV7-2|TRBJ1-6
TGTGCCAGCAGCTTATTGGGACAGGTGAATAATTCACCCCTCCACTTT
CASSLLGQVNNSPLHF
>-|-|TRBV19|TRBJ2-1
TGTGCCAGTAGTGATGGGACTCACCGCTACAATGAGCAGTTCTTC
CASSDGTHRYNEQFF
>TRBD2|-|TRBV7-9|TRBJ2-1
TGTGCCAGCAGCAGCCGGGGGGTTGATTACAATGAGCAGTTCTTC
CASSSRGVDYNEQFF
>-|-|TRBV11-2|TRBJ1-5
TGTGCCAGCAGCCCTACGGGCAATCAGCCCCAGCATTTT
CASSPTGNQPQHF
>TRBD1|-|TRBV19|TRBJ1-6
TGTGCCAGTAGTTGGGGACAGGGGAATTCACCCCTCCACTTT
CASSWGQGNSPLHF
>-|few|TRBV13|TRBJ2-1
TGTGCCAGCAGCTCAATCCCCCGAGGGCCTTACTACAATGAGCAGTTCTTC
CASSSIPRGPYYNEQFF
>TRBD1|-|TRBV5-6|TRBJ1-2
TGTGCCAGCTTGGGACAGGGGAGAGACTATGGCTACACCTTC
CASLGQGRDYGYTF
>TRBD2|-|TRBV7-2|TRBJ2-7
TGTGCCAGTATGAAGGGGCTAGCGGGAGTCCCCTACGAGCAGTACTTC
CASMKGLAGVPYEQYF
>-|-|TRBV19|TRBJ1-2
TGTGCCAGTAGTCGGGATGGGAGTCTCTATGGCTACACCTTC
CASSRDGSLYGYTF
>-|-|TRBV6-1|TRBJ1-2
TGTGCCAGCAGCGCGTCCCTGACAGGAGTGTATGGCTACACCTTC
CASSASLTGVYGYTF
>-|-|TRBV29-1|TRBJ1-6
TGCAGCGTGAGGGTTCAGGAGAATTCACCCCTCCACTTT
CSVRVQENSPLHF
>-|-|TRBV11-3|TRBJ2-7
TGTGCCAGCAGCCGAAGGGGTGGGGGAGGATACGAGCAGTACTTC
CASSRRGGGGYEQYF